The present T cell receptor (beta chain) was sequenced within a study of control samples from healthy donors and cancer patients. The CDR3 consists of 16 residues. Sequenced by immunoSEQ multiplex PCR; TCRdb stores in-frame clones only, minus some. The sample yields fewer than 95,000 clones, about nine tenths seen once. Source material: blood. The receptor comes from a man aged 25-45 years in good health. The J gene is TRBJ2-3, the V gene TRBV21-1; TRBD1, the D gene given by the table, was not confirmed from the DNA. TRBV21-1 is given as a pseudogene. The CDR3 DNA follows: TGTGCCAGCAGCAAAGAGGCAGGGGGCTTCACAGATACGCAGTATTTT. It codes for CASSKEAGGFTDTQYF.